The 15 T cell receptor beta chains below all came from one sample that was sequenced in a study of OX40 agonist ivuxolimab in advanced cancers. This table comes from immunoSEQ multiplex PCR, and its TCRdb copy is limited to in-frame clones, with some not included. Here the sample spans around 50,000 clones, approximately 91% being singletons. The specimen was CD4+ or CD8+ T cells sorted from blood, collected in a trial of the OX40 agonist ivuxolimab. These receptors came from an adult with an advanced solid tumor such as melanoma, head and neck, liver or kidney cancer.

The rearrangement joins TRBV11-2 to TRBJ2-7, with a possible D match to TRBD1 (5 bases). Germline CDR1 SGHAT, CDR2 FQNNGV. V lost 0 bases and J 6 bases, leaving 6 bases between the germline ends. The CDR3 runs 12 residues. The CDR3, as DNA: TGTGCCAGCAGCTTAGATACAGGCGAGCAGTACTTC. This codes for CASSLDTGEQYF.

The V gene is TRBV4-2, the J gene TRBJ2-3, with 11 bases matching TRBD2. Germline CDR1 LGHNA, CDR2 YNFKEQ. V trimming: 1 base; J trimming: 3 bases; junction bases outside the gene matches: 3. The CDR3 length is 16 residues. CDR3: CASSQAPSGRTDTQYF. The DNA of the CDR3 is TGTGCCAGCAGCCAAGCTCCTAGCGGGAGGACAGATACGCAGTATTTT.

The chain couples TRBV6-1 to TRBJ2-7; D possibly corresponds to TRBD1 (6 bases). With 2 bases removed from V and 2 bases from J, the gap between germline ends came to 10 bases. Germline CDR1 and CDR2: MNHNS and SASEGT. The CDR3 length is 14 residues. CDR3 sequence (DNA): TGTGCCAGCAGTGAAATACAGGGCACCTACGAGCAGTACTTC. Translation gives CASSEIQGTYEQYF.

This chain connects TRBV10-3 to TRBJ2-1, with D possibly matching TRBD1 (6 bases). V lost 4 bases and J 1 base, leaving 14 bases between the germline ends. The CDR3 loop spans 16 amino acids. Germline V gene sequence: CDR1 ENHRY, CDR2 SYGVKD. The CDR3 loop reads CAISASLGGSYNEQFF. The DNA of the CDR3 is TGTGCCATCAGTGCATCTCTAGGGGGATCCTACAATGAGCAGTTCTTC.

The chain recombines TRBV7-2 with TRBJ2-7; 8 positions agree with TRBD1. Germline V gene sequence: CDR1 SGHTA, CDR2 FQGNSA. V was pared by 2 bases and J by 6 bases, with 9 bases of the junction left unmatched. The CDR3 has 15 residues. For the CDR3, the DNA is TGTGCCAGCAGCTTATGGACAGGGTCTGGTAGCGAGCAGTACTTC. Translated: CASSLWTGSGSEQYF.

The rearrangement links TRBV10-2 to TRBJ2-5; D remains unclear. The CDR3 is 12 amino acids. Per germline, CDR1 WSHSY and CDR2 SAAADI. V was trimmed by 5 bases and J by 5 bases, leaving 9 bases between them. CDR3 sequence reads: CASSWGGETQYF. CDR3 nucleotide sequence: TGCGCCAGCAGTTGGGGTGGGGAGACCCAGTACTTC.

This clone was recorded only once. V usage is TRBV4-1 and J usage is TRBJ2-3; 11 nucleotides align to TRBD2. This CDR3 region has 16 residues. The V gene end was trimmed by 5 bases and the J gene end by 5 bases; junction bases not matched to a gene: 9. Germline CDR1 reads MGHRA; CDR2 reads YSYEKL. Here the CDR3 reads CASSSIAGGQGDTQYF. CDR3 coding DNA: TGCGCCAGCAGCTCCATAGCGGGAGGGCAGGGAGATACGCAGTATTTT.

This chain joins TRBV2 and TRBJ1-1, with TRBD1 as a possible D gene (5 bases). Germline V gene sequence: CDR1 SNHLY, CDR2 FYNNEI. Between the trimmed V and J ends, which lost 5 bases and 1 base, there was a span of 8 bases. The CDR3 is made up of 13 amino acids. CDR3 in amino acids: CASSPTANTEAFF. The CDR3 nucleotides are TGTGCCAGCAGTCCGACAGCGAACACTGAAGCTTTCTTT.

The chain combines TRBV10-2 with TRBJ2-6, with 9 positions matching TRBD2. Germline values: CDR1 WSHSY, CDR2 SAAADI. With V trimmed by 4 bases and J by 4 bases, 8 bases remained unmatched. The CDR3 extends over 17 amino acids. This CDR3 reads CASSARAGGAGANVLTF. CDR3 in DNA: TGCGCCAGCAGTGCACGAGCGGGAGGTGCGGGGGCCAACGTCCTGACTTTC.

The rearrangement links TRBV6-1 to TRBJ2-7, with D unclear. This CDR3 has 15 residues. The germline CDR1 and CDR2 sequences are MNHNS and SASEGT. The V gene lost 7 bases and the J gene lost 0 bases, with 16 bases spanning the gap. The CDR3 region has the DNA TGTGCCAGCACCACAAGTGGGCGGATCTCCTACGAGCAGTACTTC. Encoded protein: CASTTSGRISYEQYF.

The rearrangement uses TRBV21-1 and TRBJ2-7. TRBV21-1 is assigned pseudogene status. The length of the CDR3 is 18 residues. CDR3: CASSREVVAAGDCYEQYF. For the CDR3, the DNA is TGTGCCAGCAGCAGGGAAGTGGTGGCTGCCGGCGACTGCTACGAGCAGTACTTC.

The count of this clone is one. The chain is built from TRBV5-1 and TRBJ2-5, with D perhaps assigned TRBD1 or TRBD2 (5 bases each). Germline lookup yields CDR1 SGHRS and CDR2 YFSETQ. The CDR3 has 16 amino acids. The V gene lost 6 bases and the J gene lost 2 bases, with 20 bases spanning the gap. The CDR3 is CASTPGRQRGQETQYF. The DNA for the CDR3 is TGCGCCAGCACCCCCGGACGGCAGAGGGGACAAGAGACCCAGTACTTC.

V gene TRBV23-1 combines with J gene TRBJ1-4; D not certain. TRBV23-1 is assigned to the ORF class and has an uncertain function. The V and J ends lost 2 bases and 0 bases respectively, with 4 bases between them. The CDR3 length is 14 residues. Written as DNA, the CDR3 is TGCGCCAGCAGTCAAGTAGCAACTAATGAAAAACTGTTTTTT. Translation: CASSQVATNEKLFF.

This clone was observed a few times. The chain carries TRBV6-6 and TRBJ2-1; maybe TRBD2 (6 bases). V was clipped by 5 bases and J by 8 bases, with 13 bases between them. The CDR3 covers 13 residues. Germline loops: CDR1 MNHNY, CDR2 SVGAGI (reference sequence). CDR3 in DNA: TGTGCCAGCAGTCAACTAGCAAGCTATGAGCAGTTCTTC. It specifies CASSQLASYEQFF.

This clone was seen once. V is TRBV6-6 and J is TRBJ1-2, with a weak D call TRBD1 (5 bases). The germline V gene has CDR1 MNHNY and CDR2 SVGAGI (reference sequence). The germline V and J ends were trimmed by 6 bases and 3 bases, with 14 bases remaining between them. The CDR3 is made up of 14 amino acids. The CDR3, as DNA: TGTGCCAGCAGGCCAGGGCGGGGGTACTATGGCTACACCTTC. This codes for CASRPGRGYYGYTF.